These 27 T cell receptor beta chains were sequenced from one sample in a study of CD8 T cells in ankylosing spondylitis. Regarding the study as a whole: The study identified a TCR beta motif of 7 or 8 highly homologous variants that appeared characteristic of ankylosing spondylitis blood.

Each CDR3 protein gets one entry after TCRdb re-called the 5' RACE reads with MiXCR. The sample has approximately 540,000 distinct CDR3 sequences; over 9.5% are singletons. These TCRs' antigens remain unknown. Sequenced: blood, either unsorted or a sorted T cell fraction (not recorded which). The receptors were sampled from a male donor with ankylosing spondylitis.

This clonotype showed up just a few times. The rearrangement joins TRBV6-1 to TRBJ1-4; the D gene is possibly TRBD1 (6 bases). This CDR3 spans 12 amino acids. The V and J ends lost 6 bases and 4 bases respectively, with 6 bases between them. Germline loops: CDR1 MNHNS, CDR2 SASEGT. CDR3 DNA sequence: TGTGCCAGCAGCAGGGGTAATGAAAAACTGTTTTTT. Protein product: CASSRGNEKLFF.

This clonotype was found a few times. The J gene is TRBJ1-6, the V gene TRBV6-2 or TRBV6-3; D uncertain. The CDR3 contains 13 residues. CDR1 and CDR2 from the germline V gene are MNHEY and SVGEGT. The V and J ends lost 6 bases and 8 bases respectively, with 11 bases between them. CDR3 sequence: CASSPSADSPLHF. In DNA form, the CDR3 reads TGTGCCAGCAGCCCATCCGCGGATTCACCCCTCCACTTT.

This clonotype came up a few times. The V and J genes are TRBV5-6 and TRBJ1-6; tentatively, D is TRBD1 (5 bases). This CDR3 spans 16 amino acids. V lost 2 bases and J 5 bases, leaving 14 bases between the germline ends. Germline V CDR1 and CDR2: SGHDT, YYEEEE. CDR3: CASSFGPARDNSPLHF. Written as DNA, the CDR3 is TGTGCCAGCAGCTTCGGCCCCGCCAGGGATAATTCACCCCTCCACTTT.

In its sample, this clonotype was seen many times. The chain employs TRBV12-3 or TRBV12-4 and TRBJ2-4; 7 bases match TRBD1. J gave up 4 bases and V 4 bases, and 10 bases lay outside the gene matches. This CDR3 is built from 16 residues. The CDR3 loop is CASSSPPGQMKNIQYF. CDR3 coding DNA: TGTGCCAGCAGTTCCCCGCCGGGACAGATGAAAAACATTCAGTACTTC.

This clonotype was counted a few times. The J gene is TRBJ2-1, the V gene TRBV11-3, with D unclear. Germline V CDR1 and CDR2: SGHNT, YENEEA. V was pared by 0 bases and J by 7 bases, with 16 bases between. There are 16 residues in the CDR3. The CDR3 protein is CASSLDLARFWNEQFF. The CDR3 DNA reads TGTGCCAGCAGCTTAGATCTGGCCCGGTTTTGGAATGAGCAGTTCTTC.

The chain employs TRBV20-1 and TRBJ1-5, with TRBD1 matching over 11 bases. The CDR3 has 14 amino acids. The V gene end was trimmed by 6 bases and the J gene end by 4 bases; junction bases not matched to a gene: 5. Germline CDR1 reads DFQATT; CDR2 reads SNEGSKA (reference sequence). CDR3 amino acids: CSAPGQGVNQPQHF. CDR3 nucleotides: TGCAGTGCGCCGGGACAGGGGGTTAATCAGCCCCAGCATTTT.

The chain couples TRBV11-2 to TRBJ1-4; D gene ambiguous. There are 14 residues in the CDR3. Between the trimmed V and J ends, which lost 5 bases and 3 bases, there was a span of 10 bases. Germline CDR1 reads SGHAT; CDR2 reads FQNNGV. The CDR3 DNA follows: TGTGCCAGCAGCCGGAGTATACCTAATGAAAAACTGTTTTTT. Protein product: CASSRSIPNEKLFF.

This clonotype was seen ten or more times. The chain carries TRBV3-1 and TRBJ2-2, with 12 bases lining up with TRBD2. Germline-derived CDR1 and CDR2 are LGHDT and YNNKEL (reference sequence). The V segment lost 3 bases and the J segment 6 bases; nucleotides outside the gene matches: 8. CDR3 size: 17 residues. The CDR3 coding sequence is TGTGCCAGCAGCCAGGGGTCTAGCGGGAGGGCCTCCGGGGAGCTGTTTTTT. This codes for CASSQGSSGRASGELFF.

This clonotype was seen a few times. The chain couples TRBV6-5 to TRBJ2-1; 8 bases map to TRBD2. CDR3 size: 15 residues. Germline CDR1 reads MNHEY; CDR2 reads SVGAGI. After removal of 4 bases from V and 8 bases from J, the junction contained 10 bases not matched to a gene. This chain's CDR3 is CASSSAVAGIYEQFF. The CDR3, as DNA: TGTGCCAGCAGTTCGGCGGTAGCGGGAATTTATGAGCAGTTCTTC.

This clonotype was observed a handful of times. The chain uses TRBV3-1 and TRBJ2-2, with D perhaps TRBD2 (6 bases). The V end was cut by 3 bases, the J end by 0 bases, with 14 bases between. CDR3 length equals 17 residues. Germline V gives CDR1 LGHDT, CDR2 YNNKEL (reference sequence). CDR3 loop: CASSHGGVAANTGELFF. The CDR3 bases are TGTGCCAGCAGCCACGGCGGGGTAGCGGCGAACACCGGGGAGCTGTTTTTT.

V is TRBV6-2 or TRBV6-3 and J is TRBJ2-1, with TRBD1 matching over 10 bases. The CDR3 consists of 17 residues. Germline assignment: CDR1 MNHEY and CDR2 SVGEGT. The V gene end was trimmed by 5 bases and the J gene end by 0 bases; junction bases not matched to a gene: 7. The CDR3 spells CASSPPGTGASYNEQFF. The CDR3 DNA is TGTGCCAGCAGTCCTCCCGGGACAGGGGCCTCCTACAATGAGCAGTTCTTC.

This clonotype was detected only a few times. The rearrangement joins TRBV29-1 to TRBJ2-1; D is perhaps TRBD1 or TRBD2 (7 bases each). CDR1 and CDR2 (germline): SQVTM, ANQGSEA. Trimming took 7 bases from V and 0 from J, leaving 16 bases between them. The CDR3 consists of 15 residues. CDR3 amino acids: CSAGGAPGSYNEQFF. Here the CDR3 DNA reads TGCAGCGCAGGGGGGGCTCCAGGCTCCTACAATGAGCAGTTCTTC.

This clonotype was seen a few times. This chain links TRBV2 with TRBJ2-5, with 10 bases that match TRBD2. V was pared by 8 bases and J by 4 bases, with 10 bases of the junction left unmatched. From germline, CDR1 is SNHLY and CDR2 FYNNEI. The CDR3 totals 15 residues. As DNA, the CDR3 is TGTGCCAGCGCCGGAAGGAGCGGGAGGGCAGAGACCCAGTACTTC. Its translation is CASAGRSGRAETQYF.

In its sample, this clonotype was seen many times. This chain connects TRBV14 to TRBJ2-7; TRBD2 is a possible D gene (5 bases). Trimming cost V 0 bases and J 6 bases, with 12 bases left between them. The CDR3 runs to 14 residues. CDR1 is SGHDN, CDR2 FVKESK, per germline. The CDR3 loop reads CASSQELASLEQYF. The CDR3 nucleotides read TGTGCCAGCAGCCAAGAGTTAGCGAGTCTCGAGCAGTACTTC. The complete variable domain, with remaining parts taken from reference TRBV14 and TRBJ2-7, reads EAGVTQFPSHSVIEKGQTVTLRCDPISGHDNLYWYRRVMGKEIKFLLHFVKESKQDESGMPNNRFLAERTGGTYSTLKVQPAELEDSGVYFCASSQELASLEQYFGPGTRLTVT.

CDR3 DNA: TGCAGTGCTAGAGATCGCCAGGGTTATAACACCGGGGAGCTGTTTTTT. Protein: CSARDRQGYNTGELFF. The V gene is TRBV20-1, the J gene TRBJ2-2; D is perhaps TRBD1 (5 bases). Between the trimmed V and J ends, which lost 0 bases and 2 bases, there was a span of 13 bases. This CDR3 is built from 16 residues. Germline V gives CDR1 DFQATT, CDR2 SNEGSKA (reference sequence).

This clonotype came up a few times. The genes are TRBV2 and TRBJ1-3, with TRBD1 identical over 7 bases. The V gene's germline CDR1 is SNHLY and CDR2 FYNNEI. The CDR3 covers 13 residues. Losses at the gene ends were 6 bases for V and 4 bases for J; bases not matched to a gene: 3. The CDR3: CASSGTEGNTIYF. The CDR3 DNA reads as TGTGCCAGCAGCGGGACAGAAGGAAACACCATATATTTT. Combining the CDR3 with reference TRBV2 and TRBJ1-3 gives the whole variable domain EPEVTQTPSHQVTQMGQEVILRCVPISNHLYFYWYRQILGQKVEFLVSFYNNEISEKSEIFDDQFSVERPDGSNFTLKIRSTKLEDSAMYFCASSGTEGNTIYFGEGSWLTVV.

This clonotype was seen a few times. The chain is built from TRBV9 and TRBJ1-1, with D perhaps matching TRBD1 (6 bases). Looked up from germline, CDR1 is SGDLS and CDR2 is YYNGEE. The CDR3 extends over 15 amino acids. The germline V and J ends were trimmed by 3 bases and 3 bases, with 15 bases remaining between them. CDR3 in amino acids: CASSARTAIYTEAFF. The CDR3 nucleotides are TGTGCCAGCAGCGCCAGGACAGCAATCTACACTGAAGCTTTCTTT.

This clonotype has just a few counts. The V call is TRBV5-1, the J call TRBJ1-1; unclear D gene. The CDR3 consists of 12 residues. Trimming removed 4 bases from V and 3 bases from J, with 7 bases in between. Per germline, CDR1 SGHRS and CDR2 YFSETQ. The CDR3 sequence is CASSGRYTEAFF. CDR3 coding DNA: TGCGCCAGCAGCGGCAGGTACACTGAAGCTTTCTTT. The complete variable domain, with remaining parts taken from reference TRBV5-1 and TRBJ1-1, reads KAGVTQTPRYLIKTRGQQVTLSCSPISGHRSVSWYQQTPGQGLQFLFEYFSETQRNKGNFPGRFSGRQFSNSRSEMNVSTLELGDSALYLCASSGRYTEAFFGQGTRLTVV.

The CDR3 loop is CASSLGGEPIHEQFF. The CDR3 nucleotides read TGTGCCAGCAGCTTGGGGGGGGAGCCGATCCATGAGCAGTTCTTC. The chain combines TRBV7-9 with TRBJ2-1, with 7 nucleotides matching TRBD2. V shed 3 bases and J 8 bases; nucleotides not matched to a gene: 10. This CDR3 region has 15 residues. The V gene's germline CDR1 is SEHNR and CDR2 FQNEAQ (reference sequence).

The V gene is TRBV19, the J gene TRBJ1-1; D not certain. In germline, CDR1 is LNHDA, CDR2 SQIVND (reference sequence). The CDR3 spans 13 residues. V was pared by 6 bases and J by 11 bases, with 19 bases between. DNA of the CDR3: TGTGCCAGTAGGTCTATGGGATCAGTGGTCGCTTTCTTT. Translated: CASRSMGSVVAFF.

This clonotype was seen at least ten times. The CDR3, as DNA: TGTGCCAGCAGCGCCGACAGCACTGAAGCTTTCTTT. Protein product: CASSADSTEAFF. The chain has TRBV5-6 and TRBJ1-1; D may be TRBD1 (5 bases). V shed 4 bases and J shed 4 bases, with 8 bases lying between them. The CDR3 is 12 amino acids. CDR1 SGHDT and CDR2 YYEEEE come from the germline V gene. The entire variable domain, with the rest obtained from reference TRBV5-6 and TRBJ1-1, is as follows: DAGVTQSPTHLIKTRGQQVTLRCSPKSGHDTVSWYQQALGQGPQFIFQYYEEEERQRGNFPDRFSGHQFPNYSSELNVNALLLGDSALYLCASSADSTEAFFGQGTRLTVV.

This clonotype was counted only a few times. J is TRBJ2-1 and V is TRBV7-2; 13 bases line up with TRBD2. The V gene's germline CDR1 is SGHTA and CDR2 FQGNSA. V gave up 7 bases and J gave up 12 bases; unmatched junction bases: 9. There are 14 residues in the CDR3. The CDR3 reads CASKSGLAGDGQFF. In nucleotides, the CDR3 is TGTGCCAGCAAGTCAGGACTAGCGGGAGACGGGCAGTTCTTC.

This clonotype has only a few counts. This chain uses TRBV7-8 with TRBJ2-5; 9 bases match TRBD2. Unmatched junction bases numbered 8, after V lost 5 bases and J lost 4 bases. Germline CDR1 and CDR2: SGHVS and FQNEAQ. The CDR3 covers 15 residues. CDR3 in DNA: TGTGCCAGCAGCCCCCCGGGACTAGCAACAGAGACCCAGTACTTC. Its protein product is CASSPPGLATETQYF.

There are a few counts of this clonotype. This rearrangement joins TRBV4-1 to TRBJ2-7; 10 bases line up with TRBD2. The ends lost 0 bases at V and 2 bases at J; junction bases unmatched: 7. Germline V lookup: CDR1 MGHRA, CDR2 YSYEKL. This CDR3 contains 17 residues. In DNA, the CDR3 is TGCGCCAGCAGCCAAGATTGTCTAGCGGGAGTGACCTACGAGCAGTACGTC. It is translated as CASSQDCLAGVTYEQYV.

This sequence joins TRBV7-9 and TRBJ2-2; possibly TRBD2 for D (5 bases). Germline lookup yields CDR1 SEHNR and CDR2 FQNEAQ (reference sequence). Trimming pared 4 bases from V and 10 bases from J, leaving 13 bases between. The CDR3 extends over 13 amino acids. CDR3 protein: CASSSLGSLELFF. Here the CDR3 DNA reads TGTGCCAGCAGCTCCCTGGGGAGTTTGGAGCTGTTTTTT.

This chain links TRBV11-2 with TRBJ2-5, with 10 nucleotides matching TRBD2. The germline CDR1 and CDR2 sequences are SGHAT and FQNNGV. This CDR3 is 19 amino acids long. V was clipped by 5 bases and J by 5 bases; unmatched bases: 20. CDR3 in DNA: TGTGCCAGCAGCCCAGGGACGAGACAGACTAGCGGGCCTAGGGAGACCCAGTACTTC. It is translated as CASSPGTRQTSGPRETQYF.

This clonotype was counted a few times. The J gene is TRBJ2-4, the V gene TRBV12-3 or TRBV12-4; 9 bases agree with TRBD1. CDR3 length: 20 residues. The ends lost 5 bases at V and 0 bases at J; junction bases unmatched: 17. This chain's CDR3 is CASSRGRGTGLTLAKNIQYF. The DNA of the CDR3 is TGTGCCAGCAGTAGGGGCCGGGGGACAGGGTTGACCCTAGCCAAAAACATTCAGTACTTC.